This T cell receptor beta chain comes out of a study of PD-L1 blockade in urothelial cancer. In the study overall: Prior regimens of chemotherapy numbered 0 to 3 per patient. Blood samples had a median of about 140,000 T cells, 83,000 or so unique TCRs, and clonality around 0.08.

CDR1 MNHEY and CDR2 SVGAGI come from the germline V gene. The CDR3 covers 16 residues. Trimming cost V 2 bases and J 7 bases; bases outside gene matches: 5. The repertoire was sequenced with immunoSEQ multiplex PCR; TCRdb's copy has only in-frame clones and lacks some. The sample records tens of thousands of clones, around 87% being singletons. This clone was observed once. Sequences were derived from PBMCs, sampled around atezolizumab (anti-PD-L1) treatment. The TCR originated in a man aged 60-69 years with urothelial cancer. The gene calls are TRBV6-5 and TRBJ2-1; 13 bases are a match to TRBD2. This CDR3 reads CASSYTSGRASNEQFF. DNA for the CDR3: TGTGCCAGCAGTTACACTAGCGGGAGGGCCTCTAATGAGCAGTTCTTC.